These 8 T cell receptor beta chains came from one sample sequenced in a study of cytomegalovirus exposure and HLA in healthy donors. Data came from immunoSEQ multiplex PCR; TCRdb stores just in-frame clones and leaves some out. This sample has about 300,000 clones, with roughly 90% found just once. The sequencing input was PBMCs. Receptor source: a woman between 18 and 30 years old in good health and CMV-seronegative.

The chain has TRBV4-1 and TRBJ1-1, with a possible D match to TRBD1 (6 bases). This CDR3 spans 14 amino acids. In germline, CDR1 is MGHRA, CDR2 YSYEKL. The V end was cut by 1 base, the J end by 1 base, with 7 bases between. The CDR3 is CASSQGGGNTEAFF. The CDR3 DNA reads TGCGCCAGCAGCCAAGGAGGGGGGAACACTGAAGCTTTCTTT.

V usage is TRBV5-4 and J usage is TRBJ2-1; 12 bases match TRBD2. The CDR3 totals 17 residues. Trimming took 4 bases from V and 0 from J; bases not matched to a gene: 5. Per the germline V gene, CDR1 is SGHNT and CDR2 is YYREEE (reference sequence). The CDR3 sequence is CASSPGTSGYSYNEQFF. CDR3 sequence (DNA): TGTGCCAGCAGCCCAGGGACTAGCGGGTACTCCTACAATGAGCAGTTCTTC.

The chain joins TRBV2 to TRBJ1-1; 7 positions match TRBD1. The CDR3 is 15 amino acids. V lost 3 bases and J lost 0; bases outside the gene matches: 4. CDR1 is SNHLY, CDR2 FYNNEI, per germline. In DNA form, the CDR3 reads TGTGCCAGCAGTGATACAGGGGCCCTGAACACTGAAGCTTTCTTT. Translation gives CASSDTGALNTEAFF.

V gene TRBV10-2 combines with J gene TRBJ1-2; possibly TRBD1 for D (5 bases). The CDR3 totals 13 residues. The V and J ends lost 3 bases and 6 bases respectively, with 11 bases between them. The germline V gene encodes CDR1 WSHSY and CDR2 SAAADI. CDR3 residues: CASSESGSDGYTF. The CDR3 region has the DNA TGCGCCAGCAGTGAATCAGGGTCAGATGGCTACACCTTC.

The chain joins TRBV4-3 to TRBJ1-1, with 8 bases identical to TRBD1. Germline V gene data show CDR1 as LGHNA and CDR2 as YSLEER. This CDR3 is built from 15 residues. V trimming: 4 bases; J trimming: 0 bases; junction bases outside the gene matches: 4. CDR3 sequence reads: CASSLRTGMNTEAFF. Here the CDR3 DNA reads TGCGCCAGCAGCCTACGGACAGGGATGAACACTGAAGCTTTCTTT.

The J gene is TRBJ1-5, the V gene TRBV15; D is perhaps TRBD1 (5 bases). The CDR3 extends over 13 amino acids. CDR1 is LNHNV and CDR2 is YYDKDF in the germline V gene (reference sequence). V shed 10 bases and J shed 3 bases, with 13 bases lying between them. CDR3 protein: CAIVQDPNQPQHF. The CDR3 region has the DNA TGTGCCATCGTACAGGATCCCAATCAGCCCCAGCATTTT.

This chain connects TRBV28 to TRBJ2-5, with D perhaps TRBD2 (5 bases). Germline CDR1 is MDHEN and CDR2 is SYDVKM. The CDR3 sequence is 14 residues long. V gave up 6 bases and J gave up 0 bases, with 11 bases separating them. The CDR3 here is CASSLLVNQETQYF. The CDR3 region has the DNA TGTGCCAGCAGCTTACTAGTAAACCAAGAGACCCAGTACTTC. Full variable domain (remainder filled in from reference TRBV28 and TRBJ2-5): DVKVTQSSRYLVKRTGEKVFLECVQDMDHENMFWYRQDPGLGLRLIYFSYDVKMKEKGDIPEGYSVSREKKERFSLILESASTNQTSMYLCASSLLVNQETQYFGPGTRLLVL.

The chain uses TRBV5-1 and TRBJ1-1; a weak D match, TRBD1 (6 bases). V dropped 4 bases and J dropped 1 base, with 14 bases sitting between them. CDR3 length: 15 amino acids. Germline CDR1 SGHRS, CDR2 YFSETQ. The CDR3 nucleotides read TGCGCCAGCAGCCCTCCCCTGGGACAGAACACTGAAGCTTTCTTT. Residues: CASSPPLGQNTEAFF.